The sequence of this T cell receptor (beta chain) was determined in a study of technical replicates of blood from four donors. This clone is medium-sized within its sample. Germline V gene sequence: CDR1 MGHRA, CDR2 YSYEKL. This CDR3 has 14 residues. Trimming took 5 bases from V and 2 from J, leaving 12 bases between them. Assay used: immunoSEQ multiplex PCR; TCRdb lists only in-frame clones, some missing. The sample holds around 84,000 clones, roughly 98% seen once. The chain recombines TRBV4-1 with TRBJ1-1, with a weak D call TRBD1 (6 bases). Sequenced material: T cells isolated from PBMCs. This TCR was recovered from a human donor in good health. The CDR3, as DNA: TGCGCCAGCAGCGGACGGACAGAAAACACTGAAGCTTTCTTT. Translated: CASSGRTENTEAFF.